Given below is one TCR beta chain in context. Its antigen is still unknown. The germline V gene encodes CDR1 SSHAT and CDR2 FNYEAQ (reference sequence). CDR3 length: 16 residues. This sample stems from a study of CXCR3-negative and CXCR3-positive naive CD8 T cells. Looking at the study overall: The libraries yielded roughly 130 million TRB reads, about 1.5 +/- 0.3 million each. Study conclusions and caveats: CXCR3-negative and CXCR3-positive naive cells shared comparable TRBV-TRBJ usage, but memory cells did not. TRB CDR3 hydrophobicity was greater in CXCR3-positive naive cells than in CXCR3-negative naive cells.

The libraries of TRB cDNA were constructed through 5' RACE using UMI labels. Each CDR3 protein gets one entry in TCRdb, which reprocessed the 5' RACE reads and gives no DNA. In total, the table holds tens of thousands of distinct CDR3 sequences. Each CD8+ T cell subset was flow-sorted in triplicate. Every sort contained 250,000 to 300,000 cells. Identification of naive CD8+ T cells rested on CD45RO-CCR7+CD27+CD95- status. The sequence was collected from a human donor in good health. Some clones in this sample may be carry-over from other donors' samples. This chain connects TRBV7-7 to TRBJ2-1; TCRdb picks TRBD2, but there is no DNA to check that call. The sample consisted of naive CXCR3+ CD8+ T cells from blood. The subset here: CD45RO-CCR7+CD27+CD95- naive CD8+ T cells expressing CXCR3 (TNR3+). Here the CDR3 reads CASSRLAGGPTNEQFF.